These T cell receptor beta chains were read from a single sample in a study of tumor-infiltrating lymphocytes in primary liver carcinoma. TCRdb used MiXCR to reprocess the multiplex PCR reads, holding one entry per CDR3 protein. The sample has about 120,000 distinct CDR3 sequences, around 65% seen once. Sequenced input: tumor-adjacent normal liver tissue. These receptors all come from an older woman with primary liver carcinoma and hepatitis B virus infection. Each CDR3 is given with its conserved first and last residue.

CATGEGTSGRGVTDTQYF	TRBV6-1	TRBJ2-3
CASSLLATEQFF	TRBV7-9	TRBJ2-1
CASSLMRGGTDTHDF	TRBV11-2	TRBJ2-3
CASSLERSSSSYELYF	TRBV11-2	TRBJ2-7
CGSSLSLTSFYNEQFF	TRBV13	TRBJ2-1
CASSVGQGATGKQYF	TRBV7-8	TRBJ2-7
CACSEEASGRTNTKNIQYF	TRBV6-1	TRBJ2-4
CASSHVTGGAYEQYF	TRBV4-2	TRBJ2-7
CASGLGQTAGDTQYF	TRBV12-5	TRBJ2-3
CASTGTVNTEAFF	TRBV6-6	TRBJ1-1
CASSLDWTGSGSYIQNF	TRBV5-8	TRBJ2-4
CASSRGTFNTRELFF	TRBV5-1	TRBJ2-2
CASCLSSRSGYGYTF	TRBV7-8	TRBJ1-2
CASSLARGVTGELFF	TRBV7-9	TRBJ2-2
CVSSPTTDAQYF	TRBV12-3/TRBV12-4	TRBJ2-3
CASGLGLAGGGDTQYF	TRBV12-5	TRBJ2-3
CSVGGPMAGALPYEQYF	TRBV29-1	TRBJ2-7
CASSQEDLNYGYTF	TRBV4-2	TRBJ1-2
CVSSQDVRYNDQFF	TRBV14	TRBJ2-1
CANSSVSGGRYYEQYF	TRBV6-1	TRBJ2-7
CASSLTTGLNTEAFF	TRBV2	TRBJ1-1
CASSVIGAGGELFF	TRBV2	TRBJ2-2
CTSSLVRGTDTQYF	TRBV5-6	TRBJ2-3
CVSCRSLRGAGYQETQYF	TRBV7-8	TRBJ2-5
CASSVGYGYTF	TRBV7-9	TRBJ1-2
CASGQGHGYTF	TRBV11-2	TRBJ1-2
CSVVANLNTGELFF	TRBV29-1	TRBJ2-2